The source of this T cell receptor beta chain is a study of shared clonotypes between healthy human individuals. Study findings and constraints: What rarefaction showed was incomplete sorted-subset sequencing despite large depth.

Method: immunoSEQ multiplex PCR; TCRdb's copy keeps in-frame clones and lacks some. The sample shows about 700,000 clones, around 92% of them seen only once. Terminally differentiated effector memory CD45RA+ cells were excluded by CCR7 positive selection of CD45RO-negative cells. Regarding this clone: Its cognate antigen is unknown.

There are 13 residues in the CDR3. The V and J ends lost 7 bases and 3 bases respectively, with 12 bases between them. From germline, CDR1 is PRHDT and CDR2 FYEKMQ (reference sequence). V usage is TRBV13 and J usage is TRBJ2-5; D perhaps matches TRBD1 (6 bases). Source material: naive CD8+ T cells sorted from blood. The receptor comes from a man aged 25 to 45 in good health. The CDR3 coding sequence is TGTGCCAGCACCCTGGGGGCTAAAGAGACCCAGTACTTC. Amino acid sequence: CASTLGAKETQYF.